This TCR beta chain originates from a study of lymphopenia after photon versus proton radiotherapy. The germline V and J ends were trimmed by 0 bases and 1 base, with 8 bases remaining between them. The CDR3 loop spans 14 amino acids. Germline V gene data show CDR1 as SGHDT and CDR2 as YYEEEE. Method: immunoSEQ multiplex PCR; TCRdb's copy keeps in-frame clones and lacks some. The sample shows about 61,000 clones, around 87% of them seen only once. The V call is TRBV5-6, the J call TRBJ2-7, with D unresolved. The specimen was peripheral blood, collected from a patient treated with photon-based radiotherapy. The clonotype comes from a man between 40 and 49 years old with gastric cancer. The CDR3 here is CASSLEGPSYEQYF. In nucleotides, the CDR3 is TGTGCCAGCAGCTTGGAAGGCCCGTCCTACGAGCAGTACTTC.